This TCR beta chain is from a study of T-cell memory formation after mild COVID-19 (dated by TCRdb to about 2021). Regarding the study in general: TCR sequence clusters from the two donors were found to be largely donor specific. T-cell clones expanding and contracting after mild COVID-19 in two donors were tracked by longitudinal TCRalpha and TCRbeta repertoire sequencing. The cohort comprised two young, previously healthy adult volunteers, one female and one male.

Broader findings and caveats from the paper: From day 15 to 85, contracting clones showed balanced CD4/CD8 phenotypes, whereas a second wave of clones that expanded from day 15 to 37 leaned towards CD4+. Contracting CD4+ clones were found mainly in CM and EM memory subsets, while CD8+ clones were enriched in EMRA. Some responding clones were found in pre-infection memory, which suggests that pre-existing cross-reactive memory T cells took part in the SARS-CoV-2 response. Only two mild cases were covered in the study, and larger cohorts including severe cases with pre-infection samples were considered necessary. The second-wave clones that peaked on day 37 were not confirmed to be SARS-CoV-2 specific.

Regarding this clonotype: Its antigen is unknown. No qualities accompany the bases; no much larger clone lies one base away.

V drops 0 bases and J drops 5 bases, leaving 5 bases in between. Counted from cysteine to phenylalanine, this CDR3 has 12 amino acids. Just CDR3 DNA is preserved here, 36 bases in frame from base 1. From the germline V gene, CDR1 is MNHEY and CDR2 is SVGEGT. PBMCs were isolated by Ficoll-Paque density gradient centrifugation. Data came from an Illumina NovaSeq 6000. TCRalpha and TCRbeta cDNA libraries were built by 5'RACE with constant-segment primers, adding sample barcodes and unique molecular identifiers. Trizol reagent was used to extract RNA from every sample. Libraries were amplified in two PCR steps, with a second sample barcode and Illumina TruSeq adapters added in the second step. The libraries were sequenced on an Illumina NovaSeq using 2 x 150 bp paired-end reads. Turning to the authors' computational methods: The reads were demultiplexed and collapsed into UMI-guided consensus sequences using migec v1.2.7. Using mixcr v2.1.11, the UMI consensuses were aligned to TRA and TRB V and J templates and assembled into clonotypes. Clonotypes were classified as expanded or contracted when called significant by both edgeR and NoisET, with noise models trained on biological replicates. edgeR calls used a false discovery rate-adjusted p below 0.01 and a log2 fold-change threshold of 1. As an exploratory analysis of dynamics, max-normalized trajectories of the 1000 most abundant clonotypes were examined with PCA combined with hierarchical clustering. Separately sequenced CD4+ and CD8+ repertoires were used to assign the CD4 or CD8 phenotype of responding clones. TCRdb reanalyzed the raw reads on its own, using fastp at Q25 for trimming and MiXCR for clone calling, and kept in-frame beta chains. Rows are unified per CDR3 protein, each entry keeping the most common DNA and genes. The V and J calls shown here were made by TCRdb, not taken from the authors' results. Counted in this sample were fewer than 650,000 distinct CDR3 sequences; around 15% of them appeared once. The ten most abundant clones make up approximately 8.1% of the sample.

The rearranged chain carries TRBV6-2 or TRBV6-3 and TRBJ2-7, with no D gene named confidently. Material: PBMCs or a T cell subset sorted from them (not recorded which). This sequence originates from an adult woman who had mild COVID-19 (a few samples of this study predate the infection). The sample titles of this study are shuffled in the database, so cell type and time point are left out; the donor was told from shared clones. The nucleotide sequence is given as TGTGCCAGCAGTTACTCGATCCACGAGCAGTACTTC. This translates into CASSYSIHEQYF.